Listed below are T cell receptor beta chains from one sample, sequenced in a study of blood T cell repertoires in COVID-19. Sequenced by immunoSEQ multiplex PCR; TCRdb stores in-frame clones only, minus some. This table has about 85,000 clones, less than 85% appearing once. The specimen sequenced was peripheral blood. These receptor sequences come from a human donor in a cohort sampled during active COVID-19. CDR3s include the opening cysteine and the closing phenylalanine or tryptophan. Each record gives: clone size, CDR3 length, D gene, J gene, V gene, CDR3 DNA, CDR3 protein. D genes are given only for firm matches. Part of the rows lack a size; the others show once, few, many or a class for expanded clones.

abundance: NA; len: 13; d_gene: NA; j_gene: TRBJ2-2; v_gene: TRBV11-2; CDR3nt: TGTGCCAGCAGCTTCGAGTCTACCGGGGAGCTGTTTTTT; CDR3aa: CASSFESTGELFF
abundance: NA; len: 16; d_gene: TRBD2; j_gene: TRBJ2-7; v_gene: TRBV3-1/TRBV3-2; CDR3nt: TGTGCCAGCAGCCAAGATCTACGGACTAGCTCCTACGAGCAGTACTTC; CDR3aa: CASSQDLRTSSYEQYF
abundance: NA; len: 15; d_gene: TRBD1; j_gene: TRBJ1-4; v_gene: TRBV5-6; CDR3nt: TGTGCCAGCAGCTCACAGGGGTTAACTAATGAAAAACTGTTTTTT; CDR3aa: CASSSQGLTNEKLFF
abundance: NA; len: 16; d_gene: NA; j_gene: TRBJ2-3; v_gene: TRBV27; CDR3nt: TGTGCCAGCAGTTTATTCCGGGTGGATAGCACAGATACGCAGTATTTT; CDR3aa: CASSLFRVDSTDTQYF
abundance: NA; len: 14; d_gene: NA; j_gene: TRBJ1-3; v_gene: TRBV28; CDR3nt: TGTGCCAGCATCAACAGGGCCTCTGGAAACACCATATATTTT; CDR3aa: CASINRASGNTIYF
abundance: few; len: 13; d_gene: TRBD2; j_gene: TRBJ2-7; v_gene: TRBV7-9; CDR3nt: TGTGCCAGCAGCTTAGATGAGGGGAGGGAAGAGTACTTC; CDR3aa: CASSLDEGREEYF
abundance: NA; len: 15; d_gene: TRBD1; j_gene: TRBJ1-1; v_gene: TRBV9; CDR3nt: TGTGCCAGCAGCGTAGGGGACAGGATGAACACTGAAGCTTTCTTT; CDR3aa: CASSVGDRMNTEAFF
abundance: NA; len: 16; d_gene: NA; j_gene: TRBJ2-6; v_gene: TRBV5-1; CDR3nt: TGCGCCAGCAGCTTGGGAACAGTTTCTGGGGCCAACGTCCTGACTTTC; CDR3aa: CASSLGTVSGANVLTF
abundance: NA; len: 13; d_gene: NA; j_gene: TRBJ1-2; v_gene: TRBV7-2; CDR3nt: TGTGCCAGCAGCGCATCTGGCAGCTATGGCTACACCTTC; CDR3aa: CASSASGSYGYTF
abundance: NA; len: 13; d_gene: NA; j_gene: TRBJ2-7; v_gene: TRBV19; CDR3nt: TGTGCCAGTAGTCTCGACCGGGCCTACGAGCAGTACTTC; CDR3aa: CASSLDRAYEQYF
abundance: NA; len: 15; d_gene: TRBD2; j_gene: TRBJ2-7; v_gene: TRBV19; CDR3nt: TGTGCCAGTAGTACCATAGCGGGGGGGCCCCACGAGCAGTACTTC; CDR3aa: CASSTIAGGPHEQYF
abundance: NA; len: 14; d_gene: NA; j_gene: TRBJ1-4; v_gene: TRBV5-6; CDR3nt: TGTGCCAGCAACCTGAATGGGGGCGATGAAAAACTGTTTTTT; CDR3aa: CASNLNGGDEKLFF
abundance: NA; len: 14; d_gene: NA; j_gene: TRBJ2-7; v_gene: TRBV2; CDR3nt: TGTGCCAGCATGTCTGGAGGGCTCTCCTACGAGCAGTACTTC; CDR3aa: CASMSGGLSYEQYF
abundance: NA; len: 14; d_gene: NA; j_gene: TRBJ1-2; v_gene: TRBV7-9; CDR3nt: TGTGCCAGCAGCCGGACGGACCGCGCGGGGAGCTACACCTTC; CDR3aa: CASSRTDRAGSYTF
abundance: NA; len: 15; d_gene: NA; j_gene: TRBJ1-2; v_gene: TRBV4-1; CDR3nt: TGCGCCAGCAGCCCCCTCGCGGGGGGCCTCTATGGCTACACCTTC; CDR3aa: CASSPLAGGLYGYTF
abundance: NA; len: 16; d_gene: NA; j_gene: TRBJ1-4; v_gene: TRBV7-6; CDR3nt: TGTGCCAGCAGCTCGAGTTTGAGTAGCAGTAATGAAAAACTGTTTTTT; CDR3aa: CASSSSLSSSNEKLFF
abundance: NA; len: 14; d_gene: TRBD1; j_gene: TRBJ1-2; v_gene: TRBV6-6; CDR3nt: TGTGCCAGCAGTTACGGGACAGCAAACTATGGCTACACCTTC; CDR3aa: CASSYGTANYGYTF
abundance: NA; len: 14; d_gene: NA; j_gene: TRBJ1-1; v_gene: TRBV7-8; CDR3nt: TGTGCCAGCAGTATGCGACAGGCCCCCACTGAAGCTTTCTTT; CDR3aa: CASSMRQAPTEAFF
abundance: many; len: 14; d_gene: NA; j_gene: TRBJ1-5; v_gene: TRBV5-6; CDR3nt: TGTGCCAGCAGCATAAGGACAGCGGATCAGCCCCAGCATTTT; CDR3aa: CASSIRTADQPQHF
abundance: NA; len: 15; d_gene: NA; j_gene: TRBJ2-2; v_gene: TRBV4-2; CDR3nt: TGTGCCAGCAGCCAAGTGGTGGGAGGCACCGGGGAGCTGTTTTTT; CDR3aa: CASSQVVGGTGELFF
abundance: few; len: 13; d_gene: NA; j_gene: TRBJ1-2; v_gene: TRBV18; CDR3nt: TGTGCCAGCTCACCTCCAGGCTCCTATGGCTACACCTTC; CDR3aa: CASSPPGSYGYTF
abundance: once; len: 14; d_gene: NA; j_gene: TRBJ1-1; v_gene: TRBV3-1/TRBV3-2; CDR3nt: TGTGCCAGCAGCCAAGTAAGGGACTCGGCTGGAGCTTTCTTT; CDR3aa: CASSQVRDSAGAFF
abundance: once; len: 16; d_gene: NA; j_gene: TRBJ2-6; v_gene: TRBV5-1; CDR3nt: TGCGCCAGCAGTACTTCCGGAGTCGCTGGGGCCAACGTCCTGACTTTC; CDR3aa: CASSTSGVAGANVLTF
abundance: NA; len: 14; d_gene: NA; j_gene: TRBJ2-3; v_gene: TRBV3-1/TRBV3-2; CDR3nt: TGTGCCAGCAGCCAAGATCGTAGCGCGTTGGCGCAGTATTTT; CDR3aa: CASSQDRSALAQYF
abundance: NA; len: 16; d_gene: TRBD1; j_gene: TRBJ2-2; v_gene: TRBV5-1; CDR3nt: TGCGCCAGCAGCTTGTTAGGGGGCGAAAACACCGGGGAGCTGTTTTTT; CDR3aa: CASSLLGGENTGELFF
abundance: NA; len: 15; d_gene: NA; j_gene: TRBJ2-3; v_gene: TRBV10-1; CDR3nt: TGCGCCAGCAGTGATCTGGCGACTAGCACAGATACGCAGTATTTT; CDR3aa: CASSDLATSTDTQYF
abundance: NA; len: 15; d_gene: TRBD2; j_gene: TRBJ2-2; v_gene: TRBV27; CDR3nt: TGTGCCAGCAGTTTAGGGACTAGCGGAACCGGGGAGCTGTTTTTT; CDR3aa: CASSLGTSGTGELFF
abundance: NA; len: 16; d_gene: TRBD2; j_gene: TRBJ2-3; v_gene: TRBV24-1; CDR3nt: TGTGCCACCAGTGATTTTCCGGGACTAGCAGGAGATACGCAGTATTTT; CDR3aa: CATSDFPGLAGDTQYF
abundance: NA; len: 15; d_gene: TRBD1; j_gene: TRBJ1-2; v_gene: TRBV7-9; CDR3nt: TGTGCCAGCAGTTCTACAGGGGCCGGGGACTATGGCTACACCTTC; CDR3aa: CASSSTGAGDYGYTF
abundance: NA; len: 17; d_gene: TRBD1; j_gene: TRBJ1-3; v_gene: TRBV7-9; CDR3nt: TGTGCCAGCAGCGCCCCCGGGACAGCCACCTCTGGAAACACCATATATTTT; CDR3aa: CASSAPGTATSGNTIYF
abundance: NA; len: 16; d_gene: NA; j_gene: TRBJ2-4; v_gene: TRBV18; CDR3nt: TGTGCCAGCTCACCCCCCCTCTTAGGGGGGGGGTACATTCAGTACTTC; CDR3aa: CASSPPLLGGGYIQYF
abundance: few; len: 17; d_gene: TRBD1; j_gene: TRBJ1-5; v_gene: TRBV2; CDR3nt: TGTGCCAGCAGTGCCGGGACAGTGGTTCTTAGGAATCAGCCCCAGCATTTT; CDR3aa: CASSAGTVVLRNQPQHF